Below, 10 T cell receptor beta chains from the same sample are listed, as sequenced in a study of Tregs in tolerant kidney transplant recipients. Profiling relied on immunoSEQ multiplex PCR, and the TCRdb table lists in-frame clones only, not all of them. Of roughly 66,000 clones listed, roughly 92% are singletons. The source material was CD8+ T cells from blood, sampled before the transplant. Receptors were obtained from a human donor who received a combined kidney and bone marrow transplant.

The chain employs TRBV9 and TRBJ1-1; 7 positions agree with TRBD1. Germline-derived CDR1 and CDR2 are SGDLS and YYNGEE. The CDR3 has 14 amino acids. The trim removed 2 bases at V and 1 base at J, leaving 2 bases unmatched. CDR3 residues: CASSVGTENTEAFF. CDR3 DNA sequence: TGTGCCAGCAGCGTCGGGACAGAGAACACTGAAGCTTTCTTT.

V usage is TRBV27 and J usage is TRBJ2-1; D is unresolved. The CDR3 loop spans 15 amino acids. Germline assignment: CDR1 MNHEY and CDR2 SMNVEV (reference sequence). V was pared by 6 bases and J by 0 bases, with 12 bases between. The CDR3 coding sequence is TGTGCCAGCAGGCTAATCGTATCCTCCTACAATGAGCAGTTCTTC. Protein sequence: CASRLIVSSYNEQFF.

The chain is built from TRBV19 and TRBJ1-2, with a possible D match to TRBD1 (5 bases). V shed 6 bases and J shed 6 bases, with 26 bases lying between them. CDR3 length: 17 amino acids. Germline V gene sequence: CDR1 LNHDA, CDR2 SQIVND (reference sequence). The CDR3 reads CASSPSSISDWGDGYTF. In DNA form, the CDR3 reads TGTGCCAGTAGCCCCTCTTCGATTTCCGATTGGGGGGATGGCTACACCTTC.

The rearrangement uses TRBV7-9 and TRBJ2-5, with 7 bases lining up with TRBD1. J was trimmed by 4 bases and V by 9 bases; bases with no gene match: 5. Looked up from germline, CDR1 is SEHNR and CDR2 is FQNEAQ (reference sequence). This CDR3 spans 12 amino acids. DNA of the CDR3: TGTGCCAGTTCCAGACAGGGAGAGACCCAGTACTTC. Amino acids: CASSRQGETQYF.

DNA for the CDR3: TGTGCCAGCAGCTTATCGAGAGGGCAGGGGGTTCAAGAGACCCAGTACTTC. Residues: CASSLSRGQGVQETQYF. The chain is built from TRBV11-2 and TRBJ2-5; TRBD1 matches at 7 bases. CDR3 length: 17 amino acids. Germline V gives CDR1 SGHAT, CDR2 FQNNGV. Germline trimming cut 2 bases from V and 2 bases from J; bases unmatched to any gene: 11.

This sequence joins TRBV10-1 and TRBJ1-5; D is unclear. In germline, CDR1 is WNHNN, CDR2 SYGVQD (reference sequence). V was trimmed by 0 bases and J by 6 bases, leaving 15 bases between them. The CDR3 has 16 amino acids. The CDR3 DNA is TGCGCCAGCAGTGAGTCAGCGAAGTCCGTCGGTCAGCCCCAGCATTTT. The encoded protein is CASSESAKSVGQPQHF.

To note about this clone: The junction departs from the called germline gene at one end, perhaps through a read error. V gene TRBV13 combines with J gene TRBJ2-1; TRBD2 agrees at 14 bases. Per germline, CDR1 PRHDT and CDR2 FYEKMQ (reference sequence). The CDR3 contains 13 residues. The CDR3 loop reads CASSLGTSGGKFF. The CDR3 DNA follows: TGTGCCAGCAGCCTAGGGACTAGCGGGGGTAAGTTCTTC.

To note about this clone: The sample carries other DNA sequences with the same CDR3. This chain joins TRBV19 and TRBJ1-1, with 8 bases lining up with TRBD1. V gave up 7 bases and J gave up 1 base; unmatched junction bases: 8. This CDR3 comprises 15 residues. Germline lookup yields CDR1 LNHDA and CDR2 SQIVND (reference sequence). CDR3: CASTRPTGGNTEAFF. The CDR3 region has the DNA TGTGCCAGTACCAGACCCACAGGGGGGAACACTGAAGCTTTCTTT.

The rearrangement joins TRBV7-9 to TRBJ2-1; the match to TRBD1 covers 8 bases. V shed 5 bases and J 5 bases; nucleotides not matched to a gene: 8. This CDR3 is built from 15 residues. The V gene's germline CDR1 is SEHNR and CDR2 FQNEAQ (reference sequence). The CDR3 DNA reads TGTGCCAGCAGCCCGCGTGGACAGGGAGACAATGAGCAGTTCTTC. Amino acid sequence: CASSPRGQGDNEQFF.

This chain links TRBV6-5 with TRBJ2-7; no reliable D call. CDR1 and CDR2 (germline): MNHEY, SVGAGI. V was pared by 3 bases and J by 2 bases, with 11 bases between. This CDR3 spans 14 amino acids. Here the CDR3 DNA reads TGTGCCAGCAGTTATGGTGCGGCCCCCTACGAGCAGTACTTC. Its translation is CASSYGAAPYEQYF.